This passage covers 29 T cell receptor beta chains from one sample sequenced in a study of PD-L1 blockade in urothelial cancer. Documented time point: pretreatment peripheral blood. Only in-frame clones appear in the TCRdb table, and some are missing; sequencing was by immunoSEQ multiplex PCR. The sample contains 45,000 or so clones, 80% to 85% of which appear only once. The sample in question was PBMCs, obtained around atezolizumab (anti-PD-L1) treatment. The origin of the receptors is a man aged 50 to 59 with urothelial cancer.

The chain recombines TRBV9 with TRBJ2-3, with TRBD2 as a possible D gene (6 bases). Germline V lookup: CDR1 SGDLS, CDR2 YYNGEE. Trimming removed 5 bases at V and 4 bases at J, with 14 bases between. The CDR3 runs 14 residues. For the CDR3, the DNA is TGTGCCAGCAGTCGGGGGATCGGGTCAGATACGCAGTATTTT. It encodes CASSRGIGSDTQYF. Full variable domain (outside the CDR3, taken from reference TRBV9 and TRBJ2-3): DSGVTQTPKHLITATGQRVTLRCSPRSGDLSVYWYQQSLDQGLQFLIQYYNGEERAKGNILERFSAQQFPDLHSELNLSSLELGDSALYFCASSRGIGSDTQYFGPGTRLTVL.

V and J are TRBV19 and TRBJ1-1, with D perhaps matching TRBD1 (5 bases). The germline V gene encodes CDR1 LNHDA and CDR2 SQIVND (reference sequence). Trimming stripped 2 bases from V and 13 bases from J, with 17 bases between. This CDR3 comprises 13 residues. CDR3 DNA sequence: TGTGCCAGTAGTATACTACCCGGGGGGGGAGGTTTCTTT. The encoded protein is CASSILPGGGGFF.

J is TRBJ1-5 and V is TRBV27; 8 bases are a match to TRBD1. Unmatched junction bases numbered 18, after V lost 8 bases and J lost 6 bases. The germline gives CDR1 MNHEY, CDR2 SMNVEV (reference sequence). There are 17 residues in the CDR3. The CDR3, as DNA: TGTGCCAGCCATACCTTAAAACCAGGGGGCTTGGGTCAGCCCCAGCATTTT. As protein: CASHTLKPGGLGQPQHF.

This chain uses TRBV25-1 with TRBJ2-7; no clear D gene. The germline V gene has CDR1 MGHDK and CDR2 SYGVNS. The CDR3 is 11 amino acids. V lost 5 bases, J lost 5 bases, and 7 bases lay in between. The CDR3: CASSILHEQYF. The CDR3 DNA reads TGTGCCAGCAGTATCCTCCACGAGCAGTACTTC.

CDR3 sequence: CASNLQGLAGETQYF. In nucleotides, the CDR3 is TGTGCCAGCAACCTTCAGGGGCTAGCGGGAGAGACCCAGTACTTC. V is TRBV9 and J is TRBJ2-5; the match to TRBD2 covers 8 bases. The CDR3 extends over 15 amino acids. With 6 bases clipped from V and 4 bases from J, the junction kept 11 bases outside the gene matches. The germline V gene has CDR1 SGDLS and CDR2 YYNGEE.

The genes are TRBV28 and TRBJ2-7; TRBD2 matches 7 bases. Germline V gene lookup returns CDR1 MDHEN and CDR2 SYDVKM. The CDR3 is made up of 14 amino acids. J was trimmed by 4 bases and V by 2 bases; bases with no gene match: 5. The CDR3, as DNA: TGTGCCAGCAGTTTAGGGGGAGGGGCATACGAGCAGTACGTC. Its translation: CASSLGGGAYEQYV.

This chain links TRBV19 with TRBJ2-2; a possible D gene is TRBD1 (6 bases). Germline CDR1 reads LNHDA; CDR2 reads SQIVND (reference sequence). The CDR3 totals 16 residues. Deletions cut 4 bases from V and 6 bases from J, with 18 bases between. The DNA for the CDR3 is TGTGCCAGTAGTAGCACAGGGTGGGGGTTTCCCGGGGAGCTGTTTTTT. Its translation is CASSSTGWGFPGELFF.

This chain joins TRBV5-4 and TRBJ2-3; D call uncertain. Trimming left V 4 bases short and J 4 bases short, with 10 bases between. Germline V gene data show CDR1 as SGHNT and CDR2 as YYREEE (reference sequence). The CDR3 has 13 residues. The DNA for the CDR3 is TGTGCCAGCAGCCCCACATCGTCAGATACGCAGTATTTT. This encodes CASSPTSSDTQYF.

The rearrangement links TRBV4-2 to TRBJ2-1, with 11 bases identical to TRBD2. The V segment lost 4 bases and the J segment 8 bases; nucleotides outside the gene matches: 7. The germline V gene encodes CDR1 LGHNA and CDR2 YNFKEQ. This CDR3 spans 15 amino acids. The CDR3 sequence is CASSLAGGPTHEQFF. As DNA, the CDR3 is TGTGCCAGCAGCCTAGCGGGAGGGCCCACCCATGAGCAGTTCTTC.

A single count supports this clone. The V call is TRBV30, the J call TRBJ1-2; no clear D gene. The V and J ends lost 4 bases and 7 bases respectively, with 19 bases between them. CDR3 size: 14 residues. The germline V gene has CDR1 GTSNPN and CDR2 SVGIG (reference sequence). Here the CDR3 reads CAWTSANLRGGYTF. The CDR3 nucleotides are TGTGCCTGGACTAGTGCGAACCTCCGGGGTGGCTACACCTTC.

The rearrangement uses TRBV14 and TRBJ1-1; TRBD1 is a possible D gene (6 bases). The CDR3 contains 13 residues. V lost 1 base and J lost 4, with 7 bases in between. Germline CDR1 and CDR2: SGHDN and FVKESK. The CDR3 here is CASSQVQGTEAFF. In DNA form, the CDR3 reads TGTGCCAGCAGCCAAGTACAGGGCACTGAAGCTTTCTTT.

This clone was seen once. The V and J genes are TRBV6-5 and TRBJ2-3; 7 nucleotides line up with TRBD2. Trimming took 2 bases from V and 1 from J; bases not matched to a gene: 0. The CDR3 has 14 residues. Germline CDR1 and CDR2: MNHEY and SVGAGI. In DNA form, the CDR3 reads TGTGCCAGCAGTTACACTAGCGGCACAGATACGCAGTATTTT. Residues: CASSYTSGTDTQYF.

In this sample, this clone turned up once. The V gene is TRBV6-5, the J gene TRBJ1-3, with D possibly matching TRBD1 (5 bases). This CDR3 has 15 amino acids. The V gene's germline CDR1 is MNHEY and CDR2 SVGAGI. V shed 2 bases and J shed 0 bases, with 8 bases lying between them. The CDR3 region is CASSYGASSGNTIYF. CDR3 coding DNA: TGTGCCAGCAGTTACGGGGCCAGCTCTGGAAACACCATATATTTT.

This chain uses TRBV30 with TRBJ2-7; D is unclear. CDR3 length: 13 residues. Trimming cost V 0 bases and J 3 bases, with 9 bases left between them. Germline V gives CDR1 GTSNPN, CDR2 SVGIG (reference sequence). In DNA, the CDR3 is TGTGCCTGGAGTGTACGTCCTAACTACGAGCAGTACTTC. Its protein product is CAWSVRPNYEQYF.

The rearrangement links TRBV27 to TRBJ2-1, with D perhaps TRBD1 (5 bases). CDR1 and CDR2 (germline): MNHEY, SMNVEV (reference sequence). The CDR3 sequence is 13 residues long. The germline V and J ends were trimmed by 8 bases and 6 bases, with 14 bases remaining between them. This CDR3 is CASRQGRANEQFF. CDR3 bases: TGTGCCAGCCGCCAGGGTCGGGCCAATGAGCAGTTCTTC.

V usage is TRBV6-5 and J usage is TRBJ2-5; 13 bases match TRBD2. The CDR3 sequence is 16 residues long. Germline CDR1 is MNHEY and CDR2 is SVGAGI. The J segment lost 5 bases and the V segment lost 4 bases, leaving 7 bases of the junction unmatched. CDR3 nucleotide sequence: TGTGCCAGCAGTTTGCCCGGGACTAGCGGGAAGGAGACCCAGTACTTC. It codes for CASSLPGTSGKETQYF.

V usage is TRBV5-8 and J usage is TRBJ2-2; unclear D gene. Germline V gives CDR1 SGHTS, CDR2 YDEGEE. The V and J ends lost 0 bases and 1 base respectively, with 4 bases between them. CDR3 length: 14 amino acids. Here the CDR3 reads CASSLAGNTGELFF. Here the CDR3 DNA reads TGTGCCAGCAGCTTGGCAGGGAACACCGGGGAGCTGTTTTTT.

V gene TRBV25-1 combines with J gene TRBJ2-5; 11 bases are a match to TRBD2. The length of the CDR3 is 16 residues. V shed 1 base and J 4 bases; nucleotides not matched to a gene: 5. CDR1 MGHDK and CDR2 SYGVNS come from the germline V gene. CDR3 in amino acids: CASSEFSGGAPETQYF. The CDR3 bases are TGTGCCAGCAGTGAATTTAGCGGGGGGGCCCCAGAGACCCAGTACTTC.

The chain combines TRBV7-2 with TRBJ2-3; 10 bases are shared with TRBD1. Trimming removed 0 bases from V and 4 bases from J; junction bases left unmatched: 4. The CDR3 is 16 residues long. Germline values: CDR1 SGHTA, CDR2 FQGNSA. In nucleotides, the CDR3 is TGTGCCAGCAGCTTAGCGGACAGGGGGTATTCAGATACGCAGTATTTT. Its protein is CASSLADRGYSDTQYF.

The chain is built from TRBV6-6 and TRBJ2-3; D might be TRBD2 (6 bases). The CDR3 is made up of 12 amino acids. Trimming took 2 bases from V and 14 from J, leaving 14 bases between them. Germline V gene lookup returns CDR1 MNHNY and CDR2 SVGAGI (reference sequence). The CDR3 nucleotides read TGTGCCAGCAGTTACCTGGCTAGCGTTCTGTATTTT. It codes for CASSYLASVLYF.

V and J are TRBV4-1 and TRBJ2-1; TRBD1 is a possible D gene (6 bases). Germline V gene data show CDR1 as MGHRA and CDR2 as YSYEKL. Trimming shortened V by 1 base and J by 9 bases, and 16 bases separated the two germline ends. CDR3 size: 15 residues. CDR3 sequence reads: CASSQAPTGYIEQFF. The CDR3 nucleotides are TGCGCCAGCAGCCAAGCCCCTACAGGGTATATTGAGCAGTTCTTC.

The chain joins TRBV5-6 to TRBJ2-2; TRBD1 agrees at 11 bases. Germline CDR1 is SGHDT and CDR2 is YYEEEE. Trimming removed 5 bases from V and 5 bases from J; junction bases left unmatched: 5. This CDR3 has 15 residues. CDR3 amino acids: CASSRTGGLTGELFF. As DNA, the CDR3 is TGTGCCAGCAGTAGGACAGGGGGCTTGACCGGGGAGCTGTTTTTT.

This rearrangement joins TRBV5-8 to TRBJ2-2; 9 bases map to TRBD1. The CDR3 covers 19 residues. Germline trimming cut 4 bases from V and 5 bases from J; bases unmatched to any gene: 18. Germline CDR1 reads SGHTS; CDR2 reads YDEGEE. The CDR3 DNA sequence: TGTGCCAGCAGCCCGTCGGGACAGGGTGTTTTTGTGAGGACCGGGGAGCTGTTTTTT. Translating gives CASSPSGQGVFVRTGELFF. The full variable domain, with the rest looked up from reference TRBV5-8 and TRBJ2-2, is EAGVTQSPTHLIKTRGQQATLRCSPISGHTSVYWYQQALGLGLQFLLWYDEGEERNRGNFPPRFSGRQFPNYSSELNVNALELEDSALYLCASSPSGQGVFVRTGELFFGEGSRLTVL.

Comments on this clone: The same CDR3 is also encoded by other DNA sequences in this sample. V usage is TRBV9 and J usage is TRBJ1-3; no clear D. This CDR3 region has 15 residues. V lost 0 bases, J lost 0 bases, and 7 bases lay in between. Germline V gene sequence: CDR1 SGDLS, CDR2 YYNGEE. CDR3 DNA: TGTGCCAGCAGCGTAGGTCGAGGCTCTGGAAACACCATATATTTT. Its translation: CASSVGRGSGNTIYF.

The J gene is TRBJ2-1, the V gene TRBV25-1; D is perhaps TRBD2 (6 bases). From germline, CDR1 is MGHDK and CDR2 SYGVNS. V lost 0 bases and J 5 bases, leaving 14 bases between the germline ends. There are 16 residues in the CDR3. The chain's CDR3 is CASSEYAREKDNEQFF. The CDR3 DNA is TGTGCCAGCAGTGAATACGCCCGGGAGAAAGACAATGAGCAGTTCTTC.

The chain's CDR3 is CATSTYRVNYGYTF. CDR3 nucleotide sequence: TGTGCCACCAGCACTTACAGGGTCAACTATGGCTACACCTTC. V and J are TRBV15 and TRBJ1-2, with D tentatively TRBD1 (6 bases). Germline V CDR1 and CDR2: LNHNV, YYDKDF (reference sequence). The CDR3 is 14 amino acids. The germline V and J ends were trimmed by 4 bases and 2 bases, with 11 bases remaining between them.

V is TRBV28 and J is TRBJ2-7; 9 nucleotides match TRBD1. The V gene end was trimmed by 5 bases and the J gene end by 6 bases; junction bases not matched to a gene: 8. CDR1 and CDR2 (germline): MDHEN, SYDVKM. The CDR3 has 14 amino acids. CDR3 region: CASSRLGQGSEQYV. The CDR3 DNA reads TGTGCCAGCAGTCGACTCGGACAGGGGAGCGAGCAGTACGTC.

The rearrangement links TRBV7-9 to TRBJ1-1; 9 bases are shared with TRBD1. The CDR3 loop spans 15 amino acids. V lost 5 bases, J lost 3 bases, and 7 bases stayed unmatched. Germline V gene data show CDR1 as SEHNR and CDR2 as FQNEAQ (reference sequence). The CDR3, as DNA: TGTGCCAGCAGCCCGGACAGGGGCGTTTACACTGAAGCTTTCTTT. It encodes CASSPDRGVYTEAFF.

The sample holds a few counts of this clone. This chain connects TRBV18 to TRBJ1-5; 7 bases are shared with TRBD1. Germline assignment: CDR1 KGHSH and CDR2 LQKENI. This CDR3 region has 17 residues. J gave up 3 bases and V 6 bases, and 14 bases lay outside the gene matches. CDR3 coding DNA: TGTGCCAGCTCGGCTTTACCGGGACAGAGAAACAATCAGCCCCAGCATTTT. Residues: CASSALPGQRNNQPQHF.